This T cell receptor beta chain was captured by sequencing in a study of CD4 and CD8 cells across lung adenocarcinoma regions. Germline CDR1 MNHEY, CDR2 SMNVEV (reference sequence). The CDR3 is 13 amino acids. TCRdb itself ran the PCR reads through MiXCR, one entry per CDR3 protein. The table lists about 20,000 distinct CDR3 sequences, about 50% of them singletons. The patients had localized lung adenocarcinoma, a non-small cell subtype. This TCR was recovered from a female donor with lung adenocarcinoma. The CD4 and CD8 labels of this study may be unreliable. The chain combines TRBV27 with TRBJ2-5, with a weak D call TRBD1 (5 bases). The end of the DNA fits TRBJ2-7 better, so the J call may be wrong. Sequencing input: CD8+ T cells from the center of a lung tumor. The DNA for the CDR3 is TGTGCCAGCAGTTTTGGGGCGTCTTACGAGCAGTACTTC. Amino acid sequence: CASSFGASYEQYF.